The TCR beta chain under discussion was sequenced for a study of control samples from healthy donors and cancer patients. Using immunoSEQ multiplex PCR, the repertoire was profiled, and TCRdb retains in-frame clones only, with some absent. The sample includes some 200,000 clones, approximately 95% of them seen just once. Germline trimming cut 5 bases from V and 3 bases from J; bases unmatched to any gene: 5. Germline V gene lookup returns CDR1 SGHAT and CDR2 FQNNGV. The CDR3 covers 15 residues. This clone occurred many times. The specimen sequenced was blood. This receptor was taken from a man aged 18 to 29 in good health. The chain couples TRBV11-2 to TRBJ1-4; TRBD1 matches at 8 bases. The CDR3 DNA reads as TGTGCCAGCAGCCTGGACAGGGTGGCTAATGAAAAACTGTTTTTT. This encodes CASSLDRVANEKLFF.